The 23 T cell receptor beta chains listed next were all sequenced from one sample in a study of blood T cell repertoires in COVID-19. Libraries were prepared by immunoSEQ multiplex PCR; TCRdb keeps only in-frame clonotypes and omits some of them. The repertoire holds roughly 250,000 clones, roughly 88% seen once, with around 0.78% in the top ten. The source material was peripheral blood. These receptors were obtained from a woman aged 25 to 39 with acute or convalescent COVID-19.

The CDR3 nucleotides are TGTGCCAGCAGCGTAGCGCGGGGGGGGATTCAGTACTTC. The encoded protein is CASSVARGGIQYF. V usage is TRBV9 and J usage is TRBJ2-4; 9 nucleotides line up with TRBD2. Germline V gives CDR1 SGDLS, CDR2 YYNGEE. The CDR3 contains 13 residues. The trim removed 0 bases at V and 10 bases at J, leaving 2 bases unmatched.

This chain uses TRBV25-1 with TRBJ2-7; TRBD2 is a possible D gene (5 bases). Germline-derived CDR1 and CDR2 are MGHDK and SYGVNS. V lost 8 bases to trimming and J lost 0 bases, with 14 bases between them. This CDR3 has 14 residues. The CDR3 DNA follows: TGTGCCAGCGTAAAGACGGGGAGCTCCTACGAGCAGTACTTC. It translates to CASVKTGSSYEQYF.

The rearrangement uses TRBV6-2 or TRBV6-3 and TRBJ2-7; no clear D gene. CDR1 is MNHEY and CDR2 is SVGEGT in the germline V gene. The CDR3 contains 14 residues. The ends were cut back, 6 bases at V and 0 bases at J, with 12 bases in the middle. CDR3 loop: CASSPPDVSYEQYF. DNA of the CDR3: TGTGCCAGCAGCCCCCCAGATGTCTCCTACGAGCAGTACTTC.

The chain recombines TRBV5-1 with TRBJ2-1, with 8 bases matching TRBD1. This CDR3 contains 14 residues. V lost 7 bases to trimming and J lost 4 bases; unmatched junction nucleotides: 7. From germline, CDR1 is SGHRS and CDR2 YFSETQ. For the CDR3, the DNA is TGCGCCAGCCAACCGGGGGACAGGTACAATGAGCAGTTCTTC. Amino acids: CASQPGDRYNEQFF.

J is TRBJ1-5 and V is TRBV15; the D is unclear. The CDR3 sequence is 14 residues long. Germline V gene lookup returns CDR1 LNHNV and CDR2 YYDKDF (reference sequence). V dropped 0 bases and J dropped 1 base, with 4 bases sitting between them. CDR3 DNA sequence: TGTGCCACCAGCAGAGATTCAAGCAATCAGCCCCAGCATTTT. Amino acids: CATSRDSSNQPQHF.

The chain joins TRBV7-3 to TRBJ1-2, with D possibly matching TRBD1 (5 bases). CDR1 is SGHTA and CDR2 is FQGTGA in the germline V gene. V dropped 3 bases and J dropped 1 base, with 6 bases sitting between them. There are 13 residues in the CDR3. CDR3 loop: CASSFDSNYGYTF. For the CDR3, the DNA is TGTGCCAGCAGCTTTGACAGTAACTATGGCTACACCTTC.

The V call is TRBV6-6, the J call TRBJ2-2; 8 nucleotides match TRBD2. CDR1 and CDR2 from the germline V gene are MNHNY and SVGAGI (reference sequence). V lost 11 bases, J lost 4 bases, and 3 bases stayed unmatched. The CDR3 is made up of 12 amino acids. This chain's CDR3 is CAGREGTGELFF. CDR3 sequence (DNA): TGTGCCGGCCGGGAGGGCACCGGGGAGCTGTTTTTT.

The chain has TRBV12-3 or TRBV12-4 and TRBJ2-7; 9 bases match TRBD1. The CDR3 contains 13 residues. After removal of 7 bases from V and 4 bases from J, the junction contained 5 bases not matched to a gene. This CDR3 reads CASNHRGQYEQYF. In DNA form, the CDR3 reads TGTGCCAGCAACCACAGGGGGCAGTACGAGCAGTACTTC.

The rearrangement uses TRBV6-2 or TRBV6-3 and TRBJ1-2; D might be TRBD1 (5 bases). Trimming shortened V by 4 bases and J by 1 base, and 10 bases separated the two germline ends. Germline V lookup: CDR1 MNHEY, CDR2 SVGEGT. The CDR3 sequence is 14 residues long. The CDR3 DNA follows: TGTGCCAGCAGTTCCATGGGGCGTAACTATGGCTACACCTTC. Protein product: CASSSMGRNYGYTF.

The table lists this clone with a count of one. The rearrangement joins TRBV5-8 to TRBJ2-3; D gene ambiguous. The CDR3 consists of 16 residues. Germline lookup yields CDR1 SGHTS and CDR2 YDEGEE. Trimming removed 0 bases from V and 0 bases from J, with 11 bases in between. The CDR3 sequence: CASSLGLAESTDTQYF. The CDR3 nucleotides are TGTGCCAGCAGCTTGGGACTCGCCGAGAGCACAGATACGCAGTATTTT.

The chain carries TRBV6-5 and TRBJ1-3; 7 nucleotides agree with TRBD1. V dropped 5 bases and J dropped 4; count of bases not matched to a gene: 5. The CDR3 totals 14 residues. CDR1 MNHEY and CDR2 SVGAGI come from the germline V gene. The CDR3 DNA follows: TGTGCCAGCAGTCCCCCGGGACAGGGAAACACCATATATTTT. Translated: CASSPPGQGNTIYF.

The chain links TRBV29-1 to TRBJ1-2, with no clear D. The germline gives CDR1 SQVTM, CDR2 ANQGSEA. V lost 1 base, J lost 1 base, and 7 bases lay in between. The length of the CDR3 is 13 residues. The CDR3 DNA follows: TGCAGCGTTGAAGGGCTGATTAACTATGGCTACACCTTC. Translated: CSVEGLINYGYTF.

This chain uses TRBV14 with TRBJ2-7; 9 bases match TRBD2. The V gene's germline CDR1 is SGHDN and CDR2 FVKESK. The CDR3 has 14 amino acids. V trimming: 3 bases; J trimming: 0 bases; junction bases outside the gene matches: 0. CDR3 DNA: TGTGCCAGCAGCCAGACTAGCGGCTCCTACGAGCAGTACTTC. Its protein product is CASSQTSGSYEQYF. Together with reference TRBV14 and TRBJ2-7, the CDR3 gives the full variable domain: EAGVTQFPSHSVIEKGQTVTLRCDPISGHDNLYWYRRVMGKEIKFLLHFVKESKQDESGMPNNRFLAERTGGTYSTLKVQPAELEDSGVYFCASSQTSGSYEQYFGPGTRLTVT.

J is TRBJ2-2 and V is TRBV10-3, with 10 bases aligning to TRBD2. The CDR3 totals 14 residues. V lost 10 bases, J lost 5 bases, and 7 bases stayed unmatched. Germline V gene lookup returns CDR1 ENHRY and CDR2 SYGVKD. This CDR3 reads CATRASGSTGELFF. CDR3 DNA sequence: TGTGCCACCAGGGCTAGCGGGAGTACCGGGGAGCTGTTTTTT.

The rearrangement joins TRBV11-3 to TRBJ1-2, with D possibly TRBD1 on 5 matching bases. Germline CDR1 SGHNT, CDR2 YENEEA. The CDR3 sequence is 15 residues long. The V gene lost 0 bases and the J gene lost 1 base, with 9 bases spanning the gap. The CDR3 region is CASSLDAGNNYGYTF. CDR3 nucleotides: TGTGCCAGCAGCTTAGATGCAGGGAATAACTATGGCTACACCTTC. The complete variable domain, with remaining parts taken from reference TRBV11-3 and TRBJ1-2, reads EAGVVQSPRYKIIEKKQPVAFWCNPISGHNTLYWYLQNLGQGPELLIRYENEEAVDDSQLPKDRFSAERLKGVDSTLKIQPAELGDSAVYLCASSLDAGNNYGYTFGSGTRLTVV.

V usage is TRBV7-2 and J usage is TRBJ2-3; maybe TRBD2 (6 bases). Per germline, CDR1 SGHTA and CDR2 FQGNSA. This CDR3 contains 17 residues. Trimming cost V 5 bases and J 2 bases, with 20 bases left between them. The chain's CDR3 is CASSLGGWSGYTDTQYF. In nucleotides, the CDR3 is TGTGCCAGCAGCCTAGGAGGGTGGTCGGGGTACACAGATACGCAGTATTTT.

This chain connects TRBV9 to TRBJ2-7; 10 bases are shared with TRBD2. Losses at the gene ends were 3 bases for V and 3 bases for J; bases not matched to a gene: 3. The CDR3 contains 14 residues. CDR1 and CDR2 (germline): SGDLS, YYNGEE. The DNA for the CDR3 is TGTGCCAGCAGCGCCGGGACTAGCGACTACGAGCAGTACTTC. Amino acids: CASSAGTSDYEQYF.

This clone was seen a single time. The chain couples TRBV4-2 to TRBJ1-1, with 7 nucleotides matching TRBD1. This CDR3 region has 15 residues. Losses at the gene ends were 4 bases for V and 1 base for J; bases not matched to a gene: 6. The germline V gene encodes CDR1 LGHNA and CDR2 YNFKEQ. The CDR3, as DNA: TGTGCCAGCAGCCCCAGACAGGGAGGGAACACTGAAGCTTTCTTT. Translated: CASSPRQGGNTEAFF.

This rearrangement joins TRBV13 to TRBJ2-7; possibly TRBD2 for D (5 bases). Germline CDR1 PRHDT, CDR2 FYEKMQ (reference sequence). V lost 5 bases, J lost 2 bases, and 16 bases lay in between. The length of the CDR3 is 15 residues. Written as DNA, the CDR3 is TGTGCCAGCAGCCCGGACTCGGGCGCGACCTACGAGCAGTACTTC. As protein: CASSPDSGATYEQYF.

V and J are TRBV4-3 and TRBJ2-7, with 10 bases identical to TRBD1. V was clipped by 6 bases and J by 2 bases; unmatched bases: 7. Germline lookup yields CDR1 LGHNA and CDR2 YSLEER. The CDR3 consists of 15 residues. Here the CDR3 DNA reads TGCGCCAGCAGACCGGGACAGGGGACTCCCTACGAGCAGTACTTC. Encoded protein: CASRPGQGTPYEQYF.

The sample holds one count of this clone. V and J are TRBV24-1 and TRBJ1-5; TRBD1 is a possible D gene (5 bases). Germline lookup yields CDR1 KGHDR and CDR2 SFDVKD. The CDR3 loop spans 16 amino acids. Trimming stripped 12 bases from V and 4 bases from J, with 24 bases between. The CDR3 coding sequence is TGTGCCTCCCGTTACACACTCGGGGGGATGAATCAGCCCCAGCATTTT. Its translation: CASRYTLGGMNQPQHF.

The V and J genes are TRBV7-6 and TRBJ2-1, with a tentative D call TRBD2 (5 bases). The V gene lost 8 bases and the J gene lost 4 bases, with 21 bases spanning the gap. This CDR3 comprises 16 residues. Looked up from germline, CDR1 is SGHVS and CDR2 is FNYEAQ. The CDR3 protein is CASGRLVASSYNEQFF. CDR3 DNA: TGTGCCAGCGGGAGATTGGTTGCATCGAGTTACAATGAGCAGTTCTTC. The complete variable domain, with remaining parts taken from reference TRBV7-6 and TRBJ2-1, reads GAGVSQSPRYKVTKRGQDVALRCDPISGHVSLYWYRQALGQGPEFLTYFNYEAQQDKSGLPNDRFSAERPEGSISTLTIQRTEQRDSAMYRCASGRLVASSYNEQFFGPGTRLTVL.

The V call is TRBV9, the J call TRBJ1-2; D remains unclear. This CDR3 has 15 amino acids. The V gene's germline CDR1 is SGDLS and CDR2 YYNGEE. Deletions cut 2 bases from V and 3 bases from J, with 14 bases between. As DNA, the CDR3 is TGTGCCAGCAGCGTTTGCCAGGACTCCTACTATGGCTACACCTTC. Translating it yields CASSVCQDSYYGYTF. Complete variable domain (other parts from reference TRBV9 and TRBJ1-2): DSGVTQTPKHLITATGQRVTLRCSPRSGDLSVYWYQQSLDQGLQFLIQYYNGEERAKGNILERFSAQQFPDLHSELNLSSLELGDSALYFCASSVCQDSYYGYTFGSGTRLTVV.